The source of this T cell receptor beta chain is a study of beta chain features in type 1 diabetes. Overall study context: Sorted cells from all samples, numbering approximately 100 million, were examined.

cDNA synthesis used the whole RNA isolate, giving expressed TCRB sequences. Profiled with immunoSEQ multiplex PCR; TCRdb holds only in-frame clones, not every one. The data show a few hundred thousand clones, with 30% seen just once and roughly 0.06% held by the top ten. This CDR3 region has 11 residues. Germline-derived CDR1 and CDR2 are SGHTA and FQGNSA. The sample holds a few counts of this clone. One junction end does not reproduce the germline sequence, and a read error may be involved. This receptor was obtained from a young man in good health. Sequenced input: naive CD4+ T cells from blood. The chain combines TRBV7-2 with TRBJ2-3, with D tentatively TRBD2 (5 bases). The CDR3 region is CASSRVGLDDF. The CDR3 coding sequence is TGTGCCAGCAGCCGTGTCGGACTCGACGACTTT. Full variable domain (remainder filled in from reference TRBV7-2 and TRBJ2-3): GAGVSQSPSNKVTEKGKDVELRCDPISGHTALYWYRQSLGQGLEFLIYFQGNSAPDKSGLPSDRFSAERTGGSVSTLTIQRTQQEDSAVYLCASSRVGLDDFGPGTRLTVL.